Sequencing of this T cell receptor beta chain was carried out in a study of CD4 T cells in relation to SARS-CoV-2 and coronaviruses. Assay: immunoSEQ multiplex PCR; the TCRdb copy retains only in-frame clones and omits some. The table lists 21,000 or so clones, around 72% of them singletons. Their target antigens are unknown. The unexposed donors gave CD4+ T cells in about 2011-2018, prior to COVID-19. The cells were cultured for under twelve days before CD4+ T cells were isolated. The sequencing input was CD4+ T cells from PBMCs, cultured in vitro. The receptors come from a human donor in good health.

This chain uses TRBV18 with TRBJ1-1; 9 bases align to TRBD1. CDR3 size: 13 residues. Trimming took 3 bases from V and 11 from J; bases not matched to a gene: 7. Germline V gives CDR1 KGHSH, CDR2 LQKENI. The CDR3 nucleotides are TGTGCCAGCTCACCCCCGGGACAGGGTGATGCTTTCTTT. Encoded protein: CASSPPGQGDAFF.